This T cell receptor (beta chain) was sequenced during a study of PD-1 blockade in mismatch repair-deficient tumors. Overall study findings and caveats: Rapid post-treatment expansion, then contraction, generally preceding radiologic response, marked tumor-resident clones.

Of note for this clone: Its antigen is as yet unknown.

Germline V gene data show CDR1 as MDHEN and CDR2 as SYDVKM. Trimming removed 6 bases from V and 7 bases from J, with 15 bases in between. This CDR3 is 13 amino acids long. Some clones are missing from TCRdb's copy, which holds only in-frame ones; the method was immunoSEQ multiplex PCR. The profile covers roughly 38,000 clones, with over 70% appearing a single time and more than 1% taken by the ten largest. The source of this sequence is an adult with mismatch repair-deficient cancer. The chain uses TRBV28 and TRBJ2-5; the D is unclear. Sequencing was performed on PBMCs, taken less than 40 weeks after starting pembrolizumab. CDR3 nucleotides: TGTGCCAGCAGCACACGGAGTCCAGCGACCCAGTACTTC. It yields the protein CASSTRSPATQYF.